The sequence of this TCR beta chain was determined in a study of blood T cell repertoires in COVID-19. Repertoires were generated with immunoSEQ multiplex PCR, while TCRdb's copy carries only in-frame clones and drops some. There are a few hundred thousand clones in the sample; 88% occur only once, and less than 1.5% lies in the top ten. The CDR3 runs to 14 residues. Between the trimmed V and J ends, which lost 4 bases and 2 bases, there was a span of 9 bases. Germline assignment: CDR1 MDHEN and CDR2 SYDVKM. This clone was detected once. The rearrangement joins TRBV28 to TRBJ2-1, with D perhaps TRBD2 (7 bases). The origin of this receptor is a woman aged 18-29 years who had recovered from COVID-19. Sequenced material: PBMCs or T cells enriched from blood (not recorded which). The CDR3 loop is CASSSGGAYNEQFF. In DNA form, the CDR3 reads TGTGCCAGCAGTTCGGGGGGCGCCTACAATGAGCAGTTCTTC.